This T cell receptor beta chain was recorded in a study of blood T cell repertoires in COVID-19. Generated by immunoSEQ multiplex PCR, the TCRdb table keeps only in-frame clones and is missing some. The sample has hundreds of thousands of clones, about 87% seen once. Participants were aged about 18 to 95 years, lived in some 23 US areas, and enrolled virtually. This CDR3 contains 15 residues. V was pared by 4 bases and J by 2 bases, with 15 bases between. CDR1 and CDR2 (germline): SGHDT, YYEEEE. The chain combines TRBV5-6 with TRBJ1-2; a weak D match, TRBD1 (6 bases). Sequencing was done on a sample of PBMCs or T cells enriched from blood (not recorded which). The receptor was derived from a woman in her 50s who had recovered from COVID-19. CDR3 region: CASSTGAQGNYGYTF. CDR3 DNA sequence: TGTGCCAGCAGCACCGGAGCTCAGGGGAACTATGGCTACACCTTC.